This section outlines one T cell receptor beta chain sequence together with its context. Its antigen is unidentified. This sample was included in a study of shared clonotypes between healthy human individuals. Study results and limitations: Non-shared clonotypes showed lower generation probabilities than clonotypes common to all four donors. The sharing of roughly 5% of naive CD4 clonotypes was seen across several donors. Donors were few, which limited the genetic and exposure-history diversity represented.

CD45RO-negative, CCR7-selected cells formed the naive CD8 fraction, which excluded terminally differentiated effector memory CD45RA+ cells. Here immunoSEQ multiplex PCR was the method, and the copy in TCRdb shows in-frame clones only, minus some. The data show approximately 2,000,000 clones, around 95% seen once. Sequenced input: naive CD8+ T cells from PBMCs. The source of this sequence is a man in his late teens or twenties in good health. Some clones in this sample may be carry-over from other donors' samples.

The CDR3 loop reads CASTPGTGNYEQYF. The CDR3 DNA follows: TGTGCCAGCACCCCAGGGACAGGGAATTACGAGCAGTACTTC. J is TRBJ2-7 and V is TRBV7-2, with 9 bases fitting TRBD1. V lost 7 bases, J lost 4 bases, and 8 bases stayed unmatched. The CDR3 consists of 14 residues. Germline V gene lookup returns CDR1 SGHTA and CDR2 FQGNSA.